The source of this T cell receptor beta chain is a study of blood T cell repertoires in COVID-19. Original data processing: Reference gene primer amplification yielded estimated nucleated cell counts. This table comes from immunoSEQ multiplex PCR, and its TCRdb copy is limited to in-frame clones, with some not included. V and J calls and clone size are those listed in that table; D and trimming were worked out from the DNA. Of about 82,000 clones in the sample, 75% to 90% were seen once. The V and J ends lost 5 bases and 0 bases respectively, with 12 bases between them. CDR3 size: 15 residues. Germline V gene data show CDR1 as SGHRS and CDR2 as YFSETQ.

Material: peripheral blood. The chain couples TRBV5-1 to TRBJ1-3; D is possibly TRBD1 (6 bases). This receptor was identified in a woman aged 40 to 50 with active or convalescent COVID-19. CDR3: CASSRDTNSGNTIYF. CDR3 DNA sequence: TGCGCCAGCAGTCGGGACACTAACTCTGGAAACACCATATATTTT.